The next 32 T cell receptor beta chains were all read from a single sample in a study of early T cells in non-severe SARS-CoV-2 infection. From the 5' RACE reads, TCRdb called clonotypes with MiXCR, one entry per CDR3 protein. Among more than 85,000 distinct CDR3 sequences, around 14% were seen once, and the ten largest hold roughly 6.2%. The sample was whole blood. These receptors all come from an adult who was a healthcare worker with PCR-confirmed SARS-CoV-2 infection or an uninfected control (not recorded which).

This clonotype was counted a few times. V gene TRBV6-5 combines with J gene TRBJ2-1; D unclear. The CDR3 sequence is 13 residues long. Germline V gives CDR1 MNHEY, CDR2 SVGAGI. V was trimmed by 2 bases and J by 8 bases, leaving 10 bases between them. The DNA of the CDR3 is TGTGCCAGCAGTTACGGAGTTACGGATGAGCAGTTCTTC. This encodes CASSYGVTDEQFF.

The chain links TRBV28 to TRBJ2-7; a weak D match, TRBD2 (7 bases). The CDR3 runs 15 residues. V was shortened by 5 bases and J by 5 bases, with 19 bases between the two germline ends. Looked up from germline, CDR1 is MDHEN and CDR2 is SYDVKM. The CDR3 loop is CASSITTRGGDEQYF. Here the CDR3 DNA reads TGTGCCAGCAGTATAACGACTAGAGGGGGGGACGAGCAGTACTTC.

The rearrangement joins TRBV18 to TRBJ2-1; D is ambiguous. The CDR3 length is 13 residues. Germline loops: CDR1 KGHSH, CDR2 LQKENI. Trimming left V 0 bases short and J 9 bases short, with 9 bases between. The CDR3 DNA reads TGTGCCAGCTCACCACCCCAGTCCCGTGAGCAGTTCTTC. Protein sequence: CASSPPQSREQFF. Full variable domain (outside the CDR3, taken from reference TRBV18 and TRBJ2-1): NAGVMQNPRHLVRRRGQEARLRCSPMKGHSHVYWYRQLPEEGLKFMVYLQKENIIDESGMPKERFSAEFPKEGPSILRIQQVVRGDSAAYFCASSPPQSREQFFGPGTRLTVL.

This clonotype was detected only a few times. The gene calls are TRBV7-9 and TRBJ2-7; D not resolved. Trimming removed 1 base from V and 9 bases from J, with 13 bases in between. The CDR3 spans 13 residues. The germline V gene encodes CDR1 SEHNR and CDR2 FQNEAQ (reference sequence). CDR3 amino acids: CASSLGVDSGQYF. CDR3 nucleotides: TGTGCCAGCAGCTTAGGGGTAGATTCCGGGCAGTACTTC.

This clonotype has more than one count but fewer than ten. The chain is built from TRBV6-2 or TRBV6-3 and TRBJ2-7; TRBD2 agrees at 7 bases. Per germline, CDR1 MNHEY and CDR2 SVGEGT. Germline trimming cut 6 bases from V and 3 bases from J; bases unmatched to any gene: 11. This CDR3 is built from 15 residues. CDR3 DNA sequence: TGTGCCAGCAGCCTCCGGGGGGAGCCGATCTACGAGCAGTACTTC. As protein: CASSLRGEPIYEQYF.

This sequence joins TRBV6-4 and TRBJ1-5, with D unresolved. This CDR3 spans 13 amino acids. The V end lost 4 bases, the J end lost 5 bases, and 9 bases lay between the germline ends. CDR1 is MRHNA and CDR2 is SNTAGT in the germline V gene. The CDR3 here is CASSVGLDQPQHF. The DNA of the CDR3 is TGTGCCAGCAGTGTGGGGTTGGATCAGCCCCAGCATTTT.

This clonotype was seen only a few times. This chain joins TRBV18 and TRBJ2-5; D is unresolved. Per germline, CDR1 KGHSH and CDR2 LQKENI. The CDR3 consists of 12 residues. The germline V and J ends were trimmed by 0 bases and 4 bases, with 3 bases remaining between them. The CDR3, as DNA: TGTGCCAGCTCACCACCGAGAGAGACCCAGTACTTC. As protein: CASSPPRETQYF.

This clonotype turned up a few times. This chain links TRBV6-5 with TRBJ2-3; TRBD2 aligns across 10 bases. Germline trimming cut 4 bases from V and 5 bases from J; bases unmatched to any gene: 6. The CDR3 consists of 15 residues. Germline CDR1 reads MNHEY; CDR2 reads SVGAGI. The CDR3 coding sequence is TGTGCCAGCAGTTTATCGAGGACTAGCGGAGATACGCAGTATTTT. Translated: CASSLSRTSGDTQYF.

In this sample, this clonotype turned up a few times. The gene calls are TRBV11-2 and TRBJ1-2; D is ambiguous. CDR3 length equals 14 residues. V lost 5 bases and J lost 4, with 14 bases in between. CDR1 and CDR2 (germline): SGHAT, FQNNGV. The CDR3 DNA reads TGTGCCAGCAGCATGACGGATACATTCTATGGCTACACCTTC. Amino acids: CASSMTDTFYGYTF.

This clonotype was seen at least ten times. The gene calls are TRBV28 and TRBJ1-6; a possible D gene is TRBD1 (5 bases). The CDR3 sequence is 14 residues long. The germline V gene encodes CDR1 MDHEN and CDR2 SYDVKM. Trimming took 5 bases from V and 5 from J, leaving 10 bases between them. The CDR3 DNA is TGTGCCAGCAGTCCCTACAGGAATAATTCACCCCTCCACTTT. As protein: CASSPYRNNSPLHF.

The J gene is TRBJ2-3, the V gene TRBV29-1; 7 nucleotides agree with TRBD2. CDR1 SQVTM and CDR2 ANQGSEA come from the germline V gene. The CDR3 is 16 residues long. V lost 4 bases to trimming and J lost 4 bases; unmatched junction nucleotides: 14. The CDR3 protein is CSVAGTTSSLADTQYF. Written as DNA, the CDR3 is TGCAGCGTTGCTGGGACGACTAGCAGTCTTGCAGATACGCAGTATTTT.

This clonotype appeared many times. V usage is TRBV6-6 and J usage is TRBJ2-7; TRBD2 aligns across 10 bases. Germline V CDR1 and CDR2: MNHNY, SVGAGI (reference sequence). V shed 5 bases and J 4 bases; nucleotides not matched to a gene: 11. The CDR3 runs to 16 residues. The CDR3 bases are TGTGCCAGCAGTACCCAATCAAGCGGGAGGGTTTACGAGCAGTACTTC. It translates to CASSTQSSGRVYEQYF.

CDR3 DNA: TGCAGTGCTAGGCCTCACTTCCTTAAGGGGTCAGATACGCAGTATTTT. Amino acid sequence: CSARPHFLKGSDTQYF. The genes are TRBV20-1 and TRBJ2-3; the D gene is possibly TRBD1 (5 bases). This CDR3 has 16 residues. V was cut by 3 bases and J by 4 bases, with 20 bases left in between. CDR1 and CDR2 from the germline V gene are DFQATT and SNEGSKA (reference sequence).

This clonotype occurred many times. The rearrangement uses TRBV20-1 and TRBJ2-1; D not resolved. Germline CDR1 DFQATT, CDR2 SNEGSKA (reference sequence). The CDR3 is made up of 12 amino acids. V lost 6 bases and J 6 bases, leaving 12 bases between the germline ends. The CDR3 bases are TGCAGTGCCTTGAACTTGAGCAATGAGCAGTTCTTC. This translates into CSALNLSNEQFF.

In its sample, this clonotype was seen many times. J is TRBJ2-7 and V is TRBV20-1; no definite D call. Trimming took off 3 bases at V and 1 base at J, with 7 bases between the two ends. The CDR3 extends over 12 amino acids. CDR1 and CDR2 from the germline V gene are DFQATT and SNEGSKA (reference sequence). CDR3 DNA sequence: TGCAGTGCTAGGGCCACTTCCTACGAGCAGTACTTC. Translated, it gives CSARATSYEQYF.

This clonotype was seen at least ten times. V is TRBV6-1 and J is TRBJ1-1; D gene ambiguous. CDR1 and CDR2 from the germline V gene are MNHNS and SASEGT. The CDR3 consists of 12 residues. V lost 2 bases and J 11 bases, leaving 12 bases between the germline ends. CDR3 in DNA: TGTGCCAGCAGTGAAAGGATGAGTGGTGCTTTCTTT. Its translation is CASSERMSGAFF.

This clonotype was observed at least ten times. This chain uses TRBV4-3 with TRBJ2-1, with 9 bases matching TRBD2. Germline V gives CDR1 LGHNA, CDR2 YSLEER. CDR3 length equals 17 residues. With V trimmed by 0 bases and J by 1 base, 4 bases remained unmatched. The CDR3 sequence is CASSQEVLAGSYNEQFF. The DNA of the CDR3 is TGCGCCAGCAGCCAAGAGGTTCTAGCGGGATCCTACAATGAGCAGTTCTTC.

The CDR3 DNA sequence: TGCGCCAGCAGCTCGGGCCCCAGGGGCTACGAGCAGTACTTC. It translates to CASSSGPRGYEQYF. The rearrangement joins TRBV5-1 to TRBJ2-7, with TRBD1 as a possible D gene (6 bases). The V gene's germline CDR1 is SGHRS and CDR2 YFSETQ. V dropped 3 bases and J dropped 3 bases, with 13 bases sitting between them. The CDR3 has 14 amino acids.

The chain uses TRBV7-6 and TRBJ2-2; a possible D gene is TRBD2 (5 bases). V lost 1 base, J lost 4 bases, and 7 bases lay in between. The germline gives CDR1 SGHVS, CDR2 FNYEAQ. The CDR3 is made up of 14 amino acids. Here the CDR3 reads CASSLGGSTGELFF. CDR3 bases: TGTGCCAGCAGCTTAGGTGGGAGCACCGGGGAGCTGTTTTTT.

CDR3 nucleotides: TGTGCCAGCAGCACAACCGGGACACCCACCGGGGAGCTGTTTTTT. This encodes CASSTTGTPTGELFF. The chain carries TRBV7-9 and TRBJ2-2; the D gene is possibly TRBD1 (6 bases). CDR3 length: 15 residues. With 5 bases removed from V and 4 bases from J, the gap between germline ends came to 14 bases. The germline CDR1 and CDR2 sequences are SEHNR and FQNEAQ (reference sequence).

This clonotype was counted at least ten times. The rearrangement joins TRBV6-4 to TRBJ2-2, with 8 nucleotides matching TRBD2. Germline V lookup: CDR1 MRHNA, CDR2 SNTAGT. CDR3 length: 14 amino acids. J lost 3 bases, V lost 3 bases, and 0 bases had no gene match. The CDR3 region has the DNA TGTGCCAGCAGTGAAGCGGGAGACACCGGGGAGCTGTTTTTT. Its translation: CASSEAGDTGELFF.

This clonotype was observed a few times. The rearrangement uses TRBV9 and TRBJ1-4; the D gene is possibly TRBD1 (5 bases). Trimming removed 2 bases at V and 7 bases at J, with 12 bases between. The CDR3 sequence is 14 residues long. CDR1 SGDLS and CDR2 YYNGEE come from the germline V gene. The CDR3, as DNA: TGTGCCAGCAGCGTTGGAGGGGATAGTGAAAAACTGTTTTTT. Amino acids: CASSVGGDSEKLFF. Complete variable domain (other parts from reference TRBV9 and TRBJ1-4): DSGVTQTPKHLITATGQRVTLRCSPRSGDLSVYWYQQSLDQGLQFLIQYYNGEERAKGNILERFSAQQFPDLHSELNLSSLELGDSALYFCASSVGGDSEKLFFGSGTQLSVL.

This clonotype was counted ten times or more. V gene TRBV14 combines with J gene TRBJ2-7; perhaps TRBD1 as D (5 bases). The germline V and J ends were trimmed by 4 bases and 6 bases, with 16 bases remaining between them. Per the germline V gene, CDR1 is SGHDN and CDR2 is FVKESK. CDR3 length equals 14 residues. CDR3 nucleotides: TGTGCCAGCAGCCCGACAGCGAACCCCTCCGAGCAGTACTTC. This gives the protein CASSPTANPSEQYF.

The table lists this clonotype with many counts. The CDR3 DNA reads TGTGCCAGCAGTGAGCGGACAGGGGCGAATGAGCAGTTCTTC. Its protein product is CASSERTGANEQFF. This chain joins TRBV6-1 and TRBJ2-1; 9 nucleotides line up with TRBD1. CDR3 length: 14 residues. Trimming cost V 3 bases and J 7 bases; bases outside gene matches: 4. The germline CDR1 and CDR2 sequences are MNHNS and SASEGT.

This chain uses TRBV7-9 with TRBJ1-3; 8 positions match TRBD1. With V trimmed by 2 bases and J by 4 bases, 7 bases remained unmatched. This CDR3 spans 16 amino acids. The V gene's germline CDR1 is SEHNR and CDR2 FQNEAQ (reference sequence). The CDR3 region has the DNA TGTGCCAGCAGCTTATCCCGGACAGGGATCGGAAACACCATATATTTT. It yields the protein CASSLSRTGIGNTIYF.

At least ten counts were recorded for this clonotype. This rearrangement joins TRBV5-6 to TRBJ1-1, with TRBD1 matching 7 bases. The CDR3 has 14 amino acids. V was pared by 2 bases and J by 6 bases, with 7 bases of the junction left unmatched. Per germline, CDR1 SGHDT and CDR2 YYEEEE. The CDR3 nucleotides read TGTGCCAGCAGCTTCGACAGGGTTGGGGCTGAAGCTTTCTTT. This encodes CASSFDRVGAEAFF.

This rearrangement joins TRBV7-9 to TRBJ1-1; D is undetermined. In germline, CDR1 is SEHNR, CDR2 FQNEAQ (reference sequence). The ends were cut back, 1 base at V and 3 bases at J, with 9 bases in the middle. The CDR3 is made up of 14 amino acids. The CDR3 nucleotides read TGTGCCAGCAGCTTAGGGGCAGGTGACACTGAAGCTTTCTTT. Protein sequence: CASSLGAGDTEAFF.

This clonotype was observed many times. The chain combines TRBV4-1 with TRBJ1-3; D is undetermined. From germline, CDR1 is MGHRA and CDR2 YSYEKL. The CDR3 totals 15 residues. Deletions cut 0 bases from V and 1 base from J, with 7 bases between. The chain's CDR3 is CASSQDRASGNTIYF. CDR3 in DNA: TGCGCCAGCAGCCAAGATCGGGCGTCTGGAAACACCATATATTTT.

This clonotype was counted many times. The chain joins TRBV6-2 or TRBV6-3 to TRBJ1-5, with TRBD1 matching 7 bases. This CDR3 contains 16 residues. Unmatched junction bases numbered 10, after V lost 6 bases and J lost 2 bases. Germline V gene lookup returns CDR1 MNHEY and CDR2 SVGEGT. CDR3 in amino acids: CASSQGQAIGNQPQHF. CDR3 nucleotides: TGTGCCAGCAGCCAAGGACAGGCAATTGGCAATCAGCCCCAGCATTTT.

CDR3 nucleotide sequence: TGTGCCAGCAGCTTAGTCGGCGGGCGGGTAAGCTACGAGCAGTACTTC. Protein sequence: CASSLVGGRVSYEQYF. V is TRBV7-9 and J is TRBJ2-7; a weak D match, TRBD2 (5 bases). The CDR3 is made up of 16 amino acids. The V and J ends lost 1 base and 3 bases respectively, with 16 bases between them. From germline, CDR1 is SEHNR and CDR2 FQNEAQ (reference sequence).

This clonotype was seen ten or more times. The J gene is TRBJ2-5, the V gene TRBV5-4, with 7 bases that match TRBD1. The ends lost 4 bases at V and 4 bases at J; junction bases unmatched: 4. Germline V gene lookup returns CDR1 SGHNT and CDR2 YYREEE (reference sequence). The CDR3 sequence is 13 residues long. The chain's CDR3 is CASSRDSRETQYF. The CDR3 bases are TGTGCCAGCAGCCGGGACAGTAGAGAGACCCAGTACTTC.

V is TRBV11-2 and J is TRBJ2-1, with no clear D. CDR1 and CDR2 from the germline V gene are SGHAT and FQNNGV. This CDR3 spans 13 amino acids. V lost 1 base and J lost 8, with 9 bases in between. The CDR3 region has the DNA TGTGCCAGCAGCTTAGCGGGTTCGGATGAGCAGTTCTTC. Amino acids: CASSLAGSDEQFF.